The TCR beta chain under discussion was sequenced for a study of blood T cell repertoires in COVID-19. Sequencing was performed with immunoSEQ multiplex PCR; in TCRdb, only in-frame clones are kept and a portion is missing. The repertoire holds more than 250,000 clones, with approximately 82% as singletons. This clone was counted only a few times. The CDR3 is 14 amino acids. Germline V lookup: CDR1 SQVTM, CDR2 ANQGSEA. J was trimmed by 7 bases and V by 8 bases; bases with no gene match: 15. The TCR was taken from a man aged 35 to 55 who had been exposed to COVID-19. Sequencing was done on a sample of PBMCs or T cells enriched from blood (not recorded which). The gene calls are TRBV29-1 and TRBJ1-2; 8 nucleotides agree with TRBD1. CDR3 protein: CSSAPAGGFFGYTF. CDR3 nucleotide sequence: TGCAGCTCAGCGCCGGCAGGGGGCTTTTTTGGCTACACCTTC.